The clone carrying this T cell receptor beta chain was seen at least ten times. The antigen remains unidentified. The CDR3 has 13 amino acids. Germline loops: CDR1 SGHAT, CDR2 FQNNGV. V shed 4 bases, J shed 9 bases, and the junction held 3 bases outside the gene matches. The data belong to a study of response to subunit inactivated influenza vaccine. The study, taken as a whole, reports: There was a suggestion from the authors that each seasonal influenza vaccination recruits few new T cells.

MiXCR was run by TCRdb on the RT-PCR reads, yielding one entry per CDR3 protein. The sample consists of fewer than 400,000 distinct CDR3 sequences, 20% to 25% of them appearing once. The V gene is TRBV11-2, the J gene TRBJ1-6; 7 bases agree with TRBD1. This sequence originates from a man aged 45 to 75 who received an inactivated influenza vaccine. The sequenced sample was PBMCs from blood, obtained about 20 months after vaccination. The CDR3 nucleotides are TGTGCCAGCAGCTACACAGGGGTTTCACCCCTCCACTTT. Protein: CASSYTGVSPLHF. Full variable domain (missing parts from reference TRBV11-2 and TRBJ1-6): EAGVAQSPRYKIIEKRQSVAFWCNPISGHATLYWYQQILGQGPKLLIQFQNNGVVDDSQLPKDRFSAERLKGVDSTLKIQPAKLEDSAVYLCASSYTGVSPLHFGNGTRLTVT.